Listed below are T cell receptor beta chains from one sample, sequenced in a study of early T cells in non-severe SARS-CoV-2 infection. TCRdb reanalysed the 5' RACE reads using MiXCR and keeps one entry per CDR3 protein. The sample comprises tens of thousands of distinct CDR3 sequences, approximately 13% of which are singletons, and 2.5% to 3% rests with the top ten. Sample: whole blood, taken at baseline. The origin of the receptors is an adult who was a healthcare worker with PCR-confirmed SARS-CoV-2 infection or an uninfected control (not recorded which). The CDR3 runs from the conserved cysteine through the conserved F or W.

CASRLPNTEAFF TRBV12-3/TRBV12-4
CASSRGTLNTEAFF TRBV5-1
CASSLSTADGYTF TRBV5-1
CASSPGRGRPNEQFF TRBV7-7
CASSDGDLPYEQYF TRBV7-9
CASSFGGRGTEAFF TRBV27
CSVEWSYEQYF TRBV29-1
CASSGALLGDRDILQREAFF TRBV28
CASSLGDSRYEQYF TRBV11-2
CASSAASGGNYEQYF TRBV10-2
CAGSPGGNTIYF TRBV7-2
CASSPQGTGGLNTEAFF TRBV6-6
CSARDLSGAYNEQFF TRBV20-1
CASRPSGTSTDTQYF TRBV6-2/TRBV6-3
CASSQPTVYGYTF TRBV4-2
CASSQDAGSYTDTQYF TRBV4-1
CSARDSVNQPQHF TRBV20-1
CASSRRTGASETQYF TRBV18
CASSHPGRDSGNTIYF TRBV4-1
CASSPGGSQETQYF TRBV6-6
CSVATGAGNEQYF TRBV29-1
CASSPGTGRYEQYF TRBV7-8
CSDLGQMNTEAFF TRBV29-1
CASSLGQRYGYTF TRBV5-1
CASTRTGDGEKLFF TRBV6-1
CASSGIERNEQFF TRBV6-2/TRBV6-3
CASSYGHQETQYF TRBV6-2/TRBV6-3
CASSLPGGDGYTF TRBV5-6